The 17 T cell receptor beta chains below all came from one sample that was sequenced in a study of human T cells and chemical hapten exposure. Unfractionated whole blood was the source from which total RNA was extracted. TCRdb re-called the 5' RACE reads with MiXCR, one entry per CDR3 protein. The table lists roughly 120,000 distinct CDR3 sequences, approximately 20% of them singletons. The receptors shown here come from a human donor in good health.

V usage is TRBV29-1 and J usage is TRBJ2-1; 7 nucleotides match TRBD2. Germline V gene sequence: CDR1 SQVTM, CDR2 ANQGSEA. The CDR3 runs to 12 residues. V trimming: 3 bases; J trimming: 8 bases; junction bases outside the gene matches: 4. As DNA, the CDR3 is TGCAGCGTTGACCCTGGGGGGGATGAGCAGTTCTTC. It codes for CSVDPGGDEQFF.

This clonotype was detected only a few times. The chain links TRBV19 to TRBJ2-1, with 11 bases matching TRBD2. This CDR3 is built from 17 residues. J lost 0 bases, V lost 7 bases, and 8 bases had no gene match. Germline V gene sequence: CDR1 LNHDA, CDR2 SQIVND (reference sequence). The CDR3 DNA follows: TGTGCCAGTACCCTGACTAGCGGGATCCGCTCCTACAATGAGCAGTTCTTC. This sequence encodes CASTLTSGIRSYNEQFF.

The chain combines TRBV28 with TRBJ1-2, with D uncertain. The CDR3 loop spans 12 amino acids. V gave up 4 bases and J gave up 6 bases, with 9 bases separating them. Looked up from germline, CDR1 is MDHEN and CDR2 is SYDVKM. CDR3 nucleotide sequence: TGTGCCAGCAGTTGGGTAGAAGATGGCTACACCTTC. Protein: CASSWVEDGYTF.

This chain connects TRBV27 to TRBJ2-2; 8 nucleotides line up with TRBD2. Looked up from germline, CDR1 is MNHEY and CDR2 is SMNVEV (reference sequence). The junction had 6 bases not matched to a gene; V was cut back by 5 bases and J by 1 base. The CDR3 is made up of 16 amino acids. Written as DNA, the CDR3 is TGTGCCAGCAGTGCACTAGCGGCCCAGAACACCGGGGAGCTGTTTTTT. Translation gives CASSALAAQNTGELFF.

This clonotype has more than one count but fewer than ten. This chain uses TRBV5-1 with TRBJ2-7; the D is unclear. Trimming left V 1 base short and J 0 bases short, with 11 bases between. Germline CDR1 SGHRS, CDR2 YFSETQ. This CDR3 spans 15 amino acids. This CDR3 reads CASSLRSLSSYEQYF. For the CDR3, the DNA is TGCGCCAGCAGCTTGCGCTCCCTAAGCTCCTACGAGCAGTACTTC.

This clonotype was seen a single time. This chain joins TRBV12-3 or TRBV12-4 and TRBJ2-6; the D is unclear. Trimming removed 10 bases at V and 4 bases at J, with 14 bases between. The CDR3 is 14 residues long. The CDR3 DNA is TGTGCCACCCAGCTACTGGCGGGGGCCAACGTCCTGACTTTC. This encodes CATQLLAGANVLTF.

The chain has TRBV7-2 and TRBJ1-4; D is perhaps TRBD1 (5 bases). The CDR3 sequence is 15 residues long. The germline V gene has CDR1 SGHTA and CDR2 FQGNSA. Trimming took 5 bases from V and 11 from J, leaving 21 bases between them. CDR3 loop: CASSLRTGTPVKLFF. The CDR3 DNA follows: TGTGCCAGCAGCCTGAGGACCGGGACGCCTGTGAAACTGTTTTTT.

The chain couples TRBV19 to TRBJ2-4; tentative D call: TRBD2 (5 bases). Germline V gene data show CDR1 as LNHDA and CDR2 as SQIVND (reference sequence). The CDR3 is 14 residues long. Trimming took off 9 bases at V and 4 bases at J, with 16 bases between the two ends. Written as DNA, the CDR3 is TGTGCCAGCACGGACTCTCCCAGTAAAAACATTCAGTACTTC. It yields the protein CASTDSPSKNIQYF.

Only a few counts were recorded for this clonotype. This chain joins TRBV6-5 and TRBJ2-4, with 9 nucleotides matching TRBD1. Looked up from germline, CDR1 is MNHEY and CDR2 is SVGAGI. The CDR3 loop spans 15 amino acids. The V and J ends lost 4 bases and 5 bases, in that order; junction bases with no gene match: 6. CDR3 sequence (DNA): TGTGCCAGCAGTTTAGCCGGGACAGGGCAAAACATTCAGTACTTC. This translates into CASSLAGTGQNIQYF.

This clonotype was detected only a few times. V is TRBV25-1 and J is TRBJ1-1, with 10 nucleotides matching TRBD1. This CDR3 contains 16 residues. CDR1 is MGHDK, CDR2 SYGVNS, per germline. The junction had 10 bases not matched to a gene; V was cut back by 6 bases and J by 3 bases. CDR3 DNA sequence: TGTGCCAGCAGAATGACAGGGGGCGCCCCGGACACTGAAGCTTTCTTT. The encoded protein is CASRMTGGAPDTEAFF.

The chain carries TRBV6-5 and TRBJ2-3; TRBD1 is a possible D gene (5 bases). The CDR3 has 16 amino acids. V was clipped by 0 bases and J by 3 bases, with 13 bases between them. Germline V gives CDR1 MNHEY, CDR2 SVGAGI. Here the CDR3 reads CASSYSVPPGTDTQYF. The CDR3 bases are TGTGCCAGCAGTTACTCGGTCCCGCCAGGGACAGATACGCAGTATTTT.

The V gene is TRBV10-3, the J gene TRBJ2-1; tentative D call: TRBD2 (5 bases). The germline V gene encodes CDR1 ENHRY and CDR2 SYGVKD. This CDR3 has 12 amino acids. Trimming pared 0 bases from V and 15 bases from J, leaving 12 bases between. The CDR3 DNA reads as TGTGCCATCAGTGAGTCGAGGGATTCGTCGTTCTTC. It yields the protein CAISESRDSSFF.

This clonotype appeared a few times. This rearrangement joins TRBV6-6 to TRBJ2-4; D is undetermined. This CDR3 spans 16 amino acids. Trimming removed 4 bases from V and 5 bases from J, with 18 bases in between. Germline lookup yields CDR1 MNHNY and CDR2 SVGAGI (reference sequence). CDR3 nucleotides: TGTGCCAGCAGTTCCCCCAACATGGCGGTCGAAAACATTCAGTACTTC. Protein: CASSSPNMAVENIQYF.

This clonotype was seen a handful of times. The chain uses TRBV5-1 and TRBJ1-1; the match to TRBD1 covers 8 bases. The germline gives CDR1 SGHRS, CDR2 YFSETQ. The CDR3 is made up of 18 amino acids. With V trimmed by 0 bases and J by 3 bases, 13 bases remained unmatched. For the CDR3, the DNA is TGCGCCAGCAGCTTGGTCTGGGACAGGACAAAGCTACACACTGAAGCTTTCTTT. Translation: CASSLVWDRTKLHTEAFF.

This clonotype came up a few times. The DNA of the CDR3 is TGTGCCAGCAGCCCTACTGGTGCGAACACTGAAGCTTTCTTT. It encodes CASSPTGANTEAFF. This chain joins TRBV9 and TRBJ1-1; no definite D call. The CDR3 covers 14 residues. CDR1 and CDR2 (germline): SGDLS, YYNGEE. V shed 4 bases and J shed 1 base, with 11 bases lying between them.

The CDR3 DNA is TGCGCCAGCAGCTTACAGGGGGTTAACTATGGCTACACCTTC. Residues: CASSLQGVNYGYTF. This chain links TRBV5-1 with TRBJ1-2; 8 bases match TRBD1. The CDR3 has 14 amino acids. J gave up 1 base and V 2 bases, and 1 base lay outside the gene matches. The V gene's germline CDR1 is SGHRS and CDR2 YFSETQ.

This chain joins TRBV29-1 and TRBJ2-3; D perhaps matches TRBD1 (5 bases). CDR1 is SQVTM, CDR2 ANQGSEA, per germline. V was trimmed by 6 bases and J by 3 bases, leaving 13 bases between them. The length of the CDR3 is 13 residues. As DNA, the CDR3 is TGCAGCGTGAGTACCCGACAGACAGATACGCAGTATTTT. It encodes CSVSTRQTDTQYF.